The present entry profiles one TCR beta chain with its context. Its antigen remains unidentified. The sample holds no much larger clone one base away, and base qualities are not on file. PBMC libraries used mostly approximately 500 ng of input genomic DNA for deep sequencing, with six replicates per sample. The immunoSEQ hsTCRbeta kit was used to prepare TCRbeta libraries, following the manufacturer's instructions. Sequencing of the completed libraries took place using an Illumina NovaSeq 6000 S4 flow cell after they had been pooled to around 2.7 nM. The original methods were these. Raw data preprocessing and quality control were performed with the immunoSEQ Analyzer. The analysis was restricted to productive rearrangements, with each unique CDR3 amino acid sequence defining a clonotype. Repertoire clonality was estimated as the Gini-Simpson index, which was computed with the R package tcR. Gini indices were compared with Student's t test, and associations with tumor size change were assessed by Pearson correlation. Held by TCRdb, this immuneACCESS table contains in-frame sequences only and omits some clones. Under half of the omission traces to an unresolved V gene where checked; the cause of the rest is unknown. The DNA gave D and trimming, while V, J and clone size come from that table. The sample yields about 9,400 clones; roughly 57% were counted once. The top ten clones comprise 3.5% to 5% of the sample.

In light of the paper, this sample's time point label describes: after neoadjuvant nivolumab, at surgical resection. Patients were newly diagnosed with stage II-IVA oral cavity squamous cell carcinoma and had received no prior systemic or radiation treatment. The cohort was made up of patients with locally advanced, HPV-negative oral cavity squamous cell carcinoma. Peripheral blood mononuclear cells were analyzed directly and were not maintained or expanded in culture. The samples were obtained from a longitudinal correlative study of a single-arm phase II trial testing neoadjuvant nivolumab in oral cavity squamous cell carcinoma. Subject-matched pre- and post-treatment PBMCs and tumors from three responders and three non-responders underwent genomic DNA-based TCRbeta sequencing. Peripheral blood mononuclear cells were collected before nivolumab treatment and again after treatment, at the time of surgery. Genomic DNA was isolated from PBMCs using the Maxwell RSC DNA from Cells kit.

Trimming costs V 0 bases and J 4 bases, and their ends lie 17 bases apart. CDR1 SGDLS and CDR2 YYNGEE were looked up in the germline V gene. The CDR3, cysteine through phenylalanine, is 18 amino acids long. This entry keeps only the CDR3 DNA: 54 bases, framed from base 1. This entry is derived from a study of neoadjuvant anti-PD-1 for oral cavity cancer (dated by TCRdb to the early 2020s). Regarding the complete study: Patients mostly received three to four biweekly doses of nivolumab at 3 mg/kg before curative-intent surgical resection. Patients who did not progress were given a fourth nivolumab dose at about day 43 and had definitive surgical resection on days 50-56. Patients with complete response, partial response or stable disease by RECIST 1.1 were defined as responders, whereas patients with progression were defined as non-responders. An approximately 30% response rate was observed in the parent correlative cohort, in which more than nine patients were included.

Study-wide conclusions, independent of this receptor: Only three patients per response group were included in the TCR analyses, and the authors called for validation in larger cohorts. Higher pretreatment blood Treg/Th17 ratios correlated with higher pretreatment blood TCRbeta clonality and lower post-treatment tumor TCRbeta clonality. After neoadjuvant nivolumab, T cell clonality (Gini index) in PBMCs was significantly higher in non-responders than in responders.

The V and J segments used are TRBV9 and TRBJ2-6; a confident D gene designation cannot be given. The sample consisted of PBMCs, taken after nivolumab (anti-PD-1) treatment. The origin of this receptor is a person between 35 and 79 years old with oral cavity squamous cell carcinoma. The CDR3 is CASSVEGSVSSGANVLTF. Read as DNA, the sequence is TGTGCCAGCAGCGTAGAAGGCTCAGTCTCCTCCGGGGCCAACGTCCTGACTTTC.